This T cell receptor beta chain was sequenced in a study of OX40 agonist ivuxolimab in advanced cancers. Study-level information: Head and neck, renal cell, melanoma or hepatocellular carcinoma were the cancers that dose-escalation patients had.

V was cut by 1 base and J by 4 bases, with 5 bases left in between. Germline assignment: CDR1 SGHAT and CDR2 FQNNGV. The CDR3 consists of 13 residues. A word on this clone: Its target is unknown.

Using immunoSEQ multiplex PCR, the repertoire was profiled, and TCRdb retains in-frame clones only, with some absent. The sample lists under 80,000 clones, 70% to 90% occurring once. Study-level results: Both CD4+ and CD8+ T cell populations in blood had undergone clonal expansion by week 6 at 0.1 to 3.0 mg/kg. Some of the nonresponding patients also showed low levels of normalized T-cell clonal expansion.

The clonotype was recovered from an adult with an advanced solid tumor such as melanoma, head and neck, liver or kidney cancer. This specimen was CD4+ or CD8+ T cells sorted from blood, taken in a trial of the OX40 agonist ivuxolimab. The rearrangement uses TRBV11-2 and TRBJ2-1; TRBD2 is a possible D gene (5 bases). The CDR3 bases are TGTGCCAGCAGCTTAGGGACTTACAATGAGCAGTTCTTC. Its translation: CASSLGTYNEQFF.